This TCR beta chain was recorded in a study of blood T cell repertoires in COVID-19. The CDR3 totals 15 residues. CDR1 and CDR2 (germline): WSHSY, SAAADI. The V gene end was trimmed by 8 bases and the J gene end by 9 bases; junction bases not matched to a gene: 13. The table came from immunoSEQ multiplex PCR; TCRdb's copy has only in-frame clones and leaves some out. Of 100,000 to 150,000 clones in the sample, about 82% were seen once. The sequenced sample consisted of peripheral blood. The genes are TRBV10-2 and TRBJ2-1, with 10 bases lining up with TRBD2. The sequence came from a human donor in a cohort sampled during active COVID-19. In DNA form, the CDR3 reads TGCGCCAGCCAGACATCTAGCGGGAGAATATTTGAGCAGTTCTTC. This sequence encodes CASQTSSGRIFEQFF.